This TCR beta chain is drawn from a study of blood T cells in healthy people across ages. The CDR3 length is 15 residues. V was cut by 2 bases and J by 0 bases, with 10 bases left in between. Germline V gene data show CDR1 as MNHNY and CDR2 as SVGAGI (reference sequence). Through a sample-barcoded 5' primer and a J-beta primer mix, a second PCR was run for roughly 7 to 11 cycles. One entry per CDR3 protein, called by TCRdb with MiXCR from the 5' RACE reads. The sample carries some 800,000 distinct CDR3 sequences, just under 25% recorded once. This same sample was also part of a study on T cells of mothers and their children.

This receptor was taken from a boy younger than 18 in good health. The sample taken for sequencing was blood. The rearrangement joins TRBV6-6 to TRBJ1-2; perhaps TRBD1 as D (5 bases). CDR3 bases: TGTGCCAGCAGTTACAGTGGGGGGTCTAACTATGGCTACACCTTC. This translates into CASSYSGGSNYGYTF.